This TCR beta chain emerged from a study of blood T cell repertoires in COVID-19. Study-wide background: Acute-phase and convalescent COVID-19 samples originated in the United States, Italy and Spain. T cells, B-cell-depleted T cells, or PBMCs supplied cDNA or gDNA.

In the original workflow: Amplification of reference gene primers was used by the study to estimate nucleated cell counts. Libraries were prepared by immunoSEQ multiplex PCR; TCRdb keeps only in-frame clonotypes and omits some of them. V and J calls and clone size are as listed in that table; D and trimming were resolved from the DNA. The profile shows 120,000 or so clones, approximately 85% of them singletons. Trimming cost V 6 bases and J 6 bases; bases outside gene matches: 7. The CDR3 length is 16 residues. Germline CDR1 is SGHTA and CDR2 is FQGNSA. Sample: peripheral blood. The TCR was taken from a woman aged 80 or over with acute or convalescent COVID-19. The V and J genes are TRBV7-2 and TRBJ2-4, with 14 bases fitting TRBD2. As DNA, the CDR3 is TGTGCCAGCAGTAAAGCCGGGACTAGCGGGGGAAACATTCAGTACTTC. Encoded protein: CASSKAGTSGGNIQYF.